This TCR beta chain was captured by sequencing in a study of CD8 T cells in ankylosing spondylitis (TCRdb year 2017). General notes on the study: To find TCR variants linked to disease, the study profiled T cell receptor beta repertoires in ankylosing spondylitis patients and healthy donors. Peripheral blood was sampled, and synovial fluid was additionally collected from ankylosing spondylitis patients. The whole study cohort included about a hundred healthy donors and roughly 24 ankylosing spondylitis patients. General conclusions and limits of the study: A TCR beta motif of eight highly homologous amino acid variants appeared characteristic of blood from ankylosing spondylitis patients. The disease-linked clones showed a CD8+ phenotype and occurred at relatively low frequencies in peripheral blood. According to the report, matched synovial fluid samples from ankylosing spondylitis patients were significantly enriched for the disease-linked clones. Some TCR beta motif variants had previously been reported in synovial fluid and blood of reactive arthritis patients, which suggested common disease-initiation mechanisms.

From a lookup of the germline V gene, CDR1 and CDR2 are SGHTA and FQGNSA. Its CDR3 holds 14 amino acids, cysteine through phenylalanine. This entry keeps only the CDR3 DNA: 42 bases, framed from base 1. Sequencer: Illumina HiSeq 2500. Quantitative 5'-RACE with molecular barcodes was the method used to prepare the TCR beta libraries. In the source study's methods: A new computational method, built on a probabilistic model of VDJ rearrangement, was used to identify disease-linked TCR variants. TCRdb applied fastp at Q25 and MiXCR to the public reads, then kept only in-frame beta chains. Identical CDR3 protein sequences are pooled into one entry, listed with their most common genes and DNA. Clone size and V and J calls follow TCRdb, not the original study. The sample table shows around 300,000 distinct CDR3 sequences, and roughly 12% are seen once. Of the sample, roughly 9.1% is held by the ten largest clones.

This clonotype came up many times. What this receptor recognizes is not known. Sequence at one end of the junction differs from germline and may be a read error. This clonotype originated in a female donor with ankylosing spondylitis or in good health (not recorded which). Sequencing input: blood, either unsorted or a sorted T cell fraction (not recorded which). The sequence is built from TRBV7-2 and TRBJ2-1, with the D gene too uncertain to name. The CDR3 has the sequence CASSLGLAYNEQFF. The DNA reads as follows: TGTGCCAGCAGTTTAGGCCTAGCCTACAATGAGCAGTTCTTC.